This T cell receptor beta chain comes out of a study of cytomegalovirus exposure and HLA in healthy donors. Study-level points and caveats: A later analysis, which compared TCR beta chains of equal frequency, found the HLA-associated ones more clonally expanded.

On this clone itself: Its antigen is not identified.

The CDR3 consists of 16 residues. V was cut by 4 bases and J by 3 bases, with 17 bases left in between. Germline V lookup: CDR1 MNHEY, CDR2 SMNVEV (reference sequence). Primers included in the PCR were 60 Vbeta and 13 Jbeta primers. The data were produced by immunoSEQ multiplex PCR, yet TCRdb's version contains in-frame clones alone and is incomplete. This table holds some 160,000 clones, around 84% found once. The chain carries TRBV27 and TRBJ2-3, with D tentatively TRBD1 (6 bases). The sample consisted of PBMCs. This receptor was taken from a boy aged 2 to 10 in good health and CMV-seronegative. The CDR3 bases are TGTGCCAGCAGTTCTCGGACAGAGAGCCCAACAGATACGCAGTATTTT. It is translated as CASSSRTESPTDTQYF.